A single sample gave rise to the 8 T cell receptor beta chains below, sequenced in a study of beta chain features in type 1 diabetes. Which antigens these TCRs recognize remains unknown. Points from the study as a whole: There was a moderate but significant shortening of TCRB CDR3s in all four CD4+ subsets of Type 1 diabetes patients.

Sequenced material consisted of expressed TCRB transcripts (all of the isolated RNA was reverse transcribed). Repertoires were generated with immunoSEQ multiplex PCR, while TCRdb's copy carries only in-frame clones and drops some. The table includes tens of thousands of clones, approximately 47% detected once. The sequenced sample consisted of central memory CD4+ T cells from blood. The receptors were gathered from a man aged 30 to 45 with type 1 diabetes.

This clone was detected a few times. V and J are TRBV6-6 and TRBJ2-3, with TRBD2 matching over 8 bases. From germline, CDR1 is MNHNY and CDR2 SVGAGI (reference sequence). V gave up 5 bases and J gave up 5 bases; unmatched junction bases: 6. There are 14 residues in the CDR3. The CDR3 bases are TGTGCCAGCAGTAGCGGGAGATTGAAAGATACGCAGTATTTT. Translating it yields CASSSGRLKDTQYF.

This clone came up a few times. For the CDR3, the DNA is TGTGCCAGCAGCCTCAGAGGCTACACCGGGGAGCTGTTTTTT. Amino acids: CASSLRGYTGELFF. This chain connects TRBV14 to TRBJ2-2; D gene uncertain. From germline, CDR1 is SGHDN and CDR2 FVKESK. Trimming pared 4 bases from V and 3 bases from J, leaving 9 bases between. The CDR3 length is 14 residues.

The rearrangement uses TRBV18 and TRBJ2-3; TRBD2 aligns across 12 bases. Germline CDR1 is KGHSH and CDR2 is LQKENI. This CDR3 region has 15 residues. Germline trimming cut 6 bases from V and 4 bases from J; bases unmatched to any gene: 5. CDR3 coding DNA: TGTGCCAGCTCGCCGACTAGCGGGAGCCCAGATACGCAGTATTTT. This translates into CASSPTSGSPDTQYF.

The V and J genes are TRBV11-2 and TRBJ2-1, with 12 bases lining up with TRBD2. CDR3 length: 15 amino acids. Germline CDR1 is SGHAT and CDR2 is FQNNGV. V was pared by 3 bases and J by 9 bases, with 6 bases of the junction left unmatched. CDR3 sequence: CASSFLAGGVSEQFF. The CDR3 DNA reads TGTGCCAGCAGCTTTCTAGCGGGGGGGGTGAGTGAGCAGTTCTTC.

The chain joins TRBV5-1 to TRBJ2-5; 7 nucleotides match TRBD2. Per the germline V gene, CDR1 is SGHRS and CDR2 is YFSETQ. The CDR3 is made up of 14 amino acids. With V trimmed by 6 bases and J by 5 bases, 10 bases remained unmatched. CDR3 sequence reads: CASTLGRTRETQYF. CDR3 in DNA: TGCGCCAGCACCCTGGGTCGGACTAGGGAGACCCAGTACTTC.

This rearrangement joins TRBV4-1 to TRBJ2-3; 7 nucleotides align to TRBD1. The CDR3 extends over 16 amino acids. Per germline, CDR1 MGHRA and CDR2 YSYEKL. V lost 5 bases, J lost 0 bases, and 8 bases stayed unmatched. Here the CDR3 reads CASSKRGTASTDTQYF. The CDR3 DNA reads as TGCGCCAGCAGCAAGCGAGGGACAGCGAGCACAGATACGCAGTATTTT.

Only a few counts were recorded for this clone. The gene calls are TRBV9 and TRBJ1-1; 9 positions agree with TRBD1. CDR3 length equals 14 residues. V shed 3 bases, J shed 1 base, and the junction held 1 base outside the gene matches. Per the germline V gene, CDR1 is SGDLS and CDR2 is YYNGEE. CDR3 sequence reads: CASSEGQGNTEAFF. CDR3 sequence (DNA): TGTGCCAGCAGCGAGGGACAGGGGAACACTGAAGCTTTCTTT.

This clone was seen only a few times. The chain joins TRBV4-1 to TRBJ2-7, with 7 bases identical to TRBD2. The CDR3 is 15 amino acids. Germline CDR1 MGHRA, CDR2 YSYEKL. V shed 3 bases and J 4 bases; nucleotides not matched to a gene: 9. The CDR3: CASSQPSSGSYEQYF. The CDR3 DNA is TGCGCCAGCAGCCAGCCGAGTAGCGGGTCGTACGAGCAGTACTTC.